This TCR beta chain was observed in a study of CD8 T cells in Susac syndrome. About the research overall: The Susac syndrome patients were therapy-naive, on corticosteroids, or on intravenous immunoglobulin alone at blood draw. Study conclusions and caveats: CD4+ T cell repertoires in Susac syndrome lacked clonal expansion.

After extraction with the RNeasy kit, roughly 0.5 to 1 ug of the RNA was reverse transcribed using random hexamers. TCRdb reanalysed the immunoSEQ multiplex PCR reads using MiXCR and keeps one entry per CDR3 protein. This sample has about 150,000 distinct CDR3 sequences, with roughly 96% found just once. The V gene's germline CDR1 is LGHDT and CDR2 YNNKEL (reference sequence). Unmatched junction bases numbered 7, after V lost 4 bases and J lost 5 bases. The CDR3 is made up of 14 amino acids. About this clonotype itself: What it binds is not known.

This chain links TRBV3-1 with TRBJ1-1; the match to TRBD1 covers 7 bases. The receptor comes from a human donor with Susac syndrome. The sample was CD4+ T cells from PBMCs. The DNA of the CDR3 is TGTGCCAGCAGCCTCGGACAGGCCCCGACTGAAGCTTTCTTT. Protein product: CASSLGQAPTEAFF.